The 29 T cell receptor beta chains listed next were all sequenced from one sample in a study of T cells in tuberculosis. Repertoires were generated with immunoSEQ multiplex PCR, while TCRdb's copy carries only in-frame clones and drops some. The table has tens of thousands of clones, about 90% seen once. The specimen sequenced was PBMCs. These receptors all stem from a donor aged 5-35 years with latent tuberculosis or without tuberculosis infection.

The chain recombines TRBV19 with TRBJ2-2, with D possibly TRBD2 on 5 matching bases. Trimming cost V 6 bases and J 1 base, with 9 bases left between them. Germline CDR1 LNHDA, CDR2 SQIVND (reference sequence). The CDR3 is 14 amino acids. CDR3 sequence: CASSNAGNTGELFF. In DNA form, the CDR3 reads TGTGCCAGTAGCAACGCGGGGAACACCGGGGAGCTGTTTTTT.

The chain is built from TRBV6-5 and TRBJ2-1, with TRBD2 matching 9 bases. The CDR3 sequence is 15 residues long. J gave up 4 bases and V 0 bases, and 1 base lay outside the gene matches. Per germline, CDR1 MNHEY and CDR2 SVGAGI. The CDR3 DNA sequence: TGTGCCAGCAGTTACTCTAGCGGGGGTTACAATGAGCAGTTCTTC. Protein: CASSYSSGGYNEQFF.

This chain joins TRBV7-9 and TRBJ1-4; TRBD1 matches at 9 bases. There are 16 residues in the CDR3. Trimming at V came to 3 bases and at J to 8 bases, leaving 10 bases not matched to a gene. Germline V gene lookup returns CDR1 SEHNR and CDR2 FQNEAQ (reference sequence). This CDR3 is CASSFYRRTGEEKLFF. The CDR3 bases are TGTGCCAGCAGCTTCTACCGGCGGACAGGGGAGGAAAAACTGTTTTTT.

The rearrangement links TRBV6-5 to TRBJ2-1, with 15 positions matching TRBD2. CDR1 is MNHEY, CDR2 SVGAGI, per germline. V shed 10 bases and J 4 bases; nucleotides not matched to a gene: 5. The CDR3 runs to 15 residues. CDR3 residues: CATGTSGGRYNEQFF. In nucleotides, the CDR3 is TGTGCCACCGGGACTAGCGGGGGGAGGTACAATGAGCAGTTCTTC.

This chain joins TRBV2 and TRBJ1-6; TRBD1 matches at 10 bases. This CDR3 contains 13 residues. The trim removed 6 bases at V and 11 bases at J, leaving 4 bases unmatched. Germline assignment: CDR1 SNHLY and CDR2 FYNNEI. The CDR3 region has the DNA TGTGCCAGCAGGGGGACAGGGGACCCACCCCTCCACTTT. Translating it yields CASRGTGDPPLHF.

The gene calls are TRBV6-6 and TRBJ1-1; D not certain. Trimming left V 4 bases short and J 1 base short, with 7 bases between. CDR3 size: 13 residues. In germline, CDR1 is MNHNY, CDR2 SVGAGI (reference sequence). Here the CDR3 DNA reads TGTGCCAGCAGTTCTATTCCGAACACTGAAGCTTTCTTT. This translates into CASSSIPNTEAFF.

The CDR3 here is CASSPSVDRTGQPQHF. The DNA for the CDR3 is TGCGCCAGCAGCCCCAGCGTAGACAGGACGGGTCAGCCCCAGCATTTT. This chain uses TRBV4-3 with TRBJ1-5, with D tentatively TRBD1 (6 bases). V dropped 4 bases and J dropped 6 bases, with 19 bases sitting between them. In germline, CDR1 is LGHNA, CDR2 YSLEER. The CDR3 totals 16 residues.

This chain connects TRBV2 to TRBJ1-6; a weak D match, TRBD1 (5 bases). The CDR3 covers 14 residues. V lost 3 bases, J lost 9 bases, and 12 bases lay in between. CDR1 and CDR2 from the germline V gene are SNHLY and FYNNEI. The CDR3 reads CASSDQGMGSPLHF. CDR3 nucleotide sequence: TGTGCCAGCAGTGATCAGGGAATGGGTTCACCCCTCCACTTT.

V usage is TRBV28 and J usage is TRBJ2-6, with 9 bases aligning to TRBD2. There are 17 residues in the CDR3. V shed 4 bases and J 0 bases; nucleotides not matched to a gene: 4. Germline values: CDR1 MDHEN, CDR2 SYDVKM. Here the CDR3 reads CASSWRGGHSGANVLTF. CDR3 in DNA: TGTGCCAGCAGTTGGCGGGGGGGACACTCTGGGGCCAACGTCCTGACTTTC. Together with reference TRBV28 and TRBJ2-6, the CDR3 gives the full variable domain: DVKVTQSSRYLVKRTGEKVFLECVQDMDHENMFWYRQDPGLGLRLIYFSYDVKMKEKGDIPEGYSVSREKKERFSLILESASTNQTSMYLCASSWRGGHSGANVLTFGAGSRLTVL.

The V gene is TRBV28, the J gene TRBJ2-7; 7 bases fit TRBD2. Germline CDR1 is MDHEN and CDR2 is SYDVKM. CDR3 length: 14 amino acids. The junction had 10 bases not matched to a gene; V was cut back by 7 bases and J by 4 bases. CDR3 coding DNA: TGTGCCAGCACCGCGGGGGAAGCTGCATACGAGCAGTACTTC. Amino acids: CASTAGEAAYEQYF.

The V and J genes are TRBV29-1 and TRBJ1-1; TRBD1 matches 8 bases. The CDR3 spans 17 residues. CDR1 is SQVTM, CDR2 ANQGSEA, per germline. V was pared by 5 bases and J by 3 bases, with 17 bases of the junction left unmatched. Here the CDR3 DNA reads TGCAGCGTTTTACCTGGACAGGGACGAGGTATTGACACTGAAGCTTTCTTT. This gives the protein CSVLPGQGRGIDTEAFF.

The chain recombines TRBV4-2 with TRBJ2-1, with 8 bases that match TRBD2. CDR3 length equals 16 residues. Trimming at V came to 0 bases and at J to 7 bases, leaving 8 bases not matched to a gene. In germline, CDR1 is LGHNA, CDR2 YNFKEQ. This CDR3 is CASSQDNPGGPNEQFF. The CDR3 region has the DNA TGTGCCAGCAGCCAAGATAACCCGGGGGGGCCAAATGAGCAGTTCTTC.

The V gene is TRBV4-3, the J gene TRBJ2-6; 7 bases map to TRBD2. The CDR3 runs to 17 residues. J lost 2 bases, V lost 4 bases, and 8 bases had no gene match. From germline, CDR1 is LGHNA and CDR2 YSLEER. Here the CDR3 reads CASSRGTGRAGANVLTF. CDR3 sequence (DNA): TGCGCCAGCAGCCGGGGGACTGGGAGGGCTGGGGCCAACGTCCTGACTTTC.

The CDR3 bases are TGTGCCAGCAGCCCCGGCTTCGGGCAGCCCCAGCATTTT. Translating it yields CASSPGFGQPQHF. The rearrangement joins TRBV6-6 to TRBJ1-5, with D unresolved. The CDR3 covers 13 residues. V lost 6 bases and J lost 7, with 13 bases in between. Germline V CDR1 and CDR2: MNHNY, SVGAGI (reference sequence).

This clone was counted a few times. V and J are TRBV7-2 and TRBJ1-1; 10 bases are shared with TRBD1. This CDR3 spans 15 amino acids. J gave up 7 bases and V 5 bases, and 10 bases lay outside the gene matches. CDR1 and CDR2 (germline): SGHTA, FQGNSA. For the CDR3, the DNA is TGTGCCAGCAGCCGGAGACAGGGGGCGAACTTTGAAGCTTTCTTT. Translation: CASSRRQGANFEAFF. Using reference TRBV7-2 and TRBJ1-1 for the parts outside the CDR3, the full variable domain is GAGVSQSPSNKVTEKGKDVELRCDPISGHTALYWYRQSLGQGLEFLIYFQGNSAPDKSGLPSDRFSAERTGGSVSTLTIQRTQQEDSAVYLCASSRRQGANFEAFFGQGTRLTVV.

The chain recombines TRBV5-1 with TRBJ2-7, with 9 bases fitting TRBD1. CDR3 size: 16 residues. Unmatched junction bases numbered 9, after V lost 5 bases and J lost 0 bases. The V gene's germline CDR1 is SGHRS and CDR2 YFSETQ. The CDR3 protein is CASRPDRGQSSYEQYF. Written as DNA, the CDR3 is TGCGCCAGCAGACCGGACAGGGGCCAATCCTCCTACGAGCAGTACTTC.

V is TRBV21-1 and J is TRBJ2-5; whether TRBD1, the table's D call, matches the DNA was not checked. TRBV21-1 is labeled a pseudogene. The CDR3 extends over 16 amino acids. CDR3 sequence (DNA): TGTGCCAGCAGCAAATCGGTCTGCAGGTTTCAAGAGACCCAGTACTTC. This sequence encodes CASSKSVCRFQETQYF.

J is TRBJ1-1 and V is TRBV18; a weak D match, TRBD1 (5 bases). The V gene's germline CDR1 is KGHSH and CDR2 LQKENI. V dropped 8 bases and J dropped 1 base, with 14 bases sitting between them. This CDR3 has 14 residues. The CDR3 spells CASVGGEANTEAFF. The CDR3 nucleotides are TGTGCCAGCGTGGGAGGGGAGGCGAACACTGAAGCTTTCTTT.

The chain recombines TRBV5-6 with TRBJ1-6, with 7 nucleotides matching TRBD1. Germline V gene data show CDR1 as SGHDT and CDR2 as YYEEEE. This CDR3 is 13 amino acids long. The trim removed 3 bases at V and 7 bases at J, leaving 1 base unmatched. CDR3 sequence reads: CASSWGQNSPLHF. CDR3 bases: TGTGCCAGCAGCTGGGGACAGAATTCACCCCTCCACTTT. The full variable domain, completed using reference TRBV5-6 and TRBJ1-6, is DAGVTQSPTHLIKTRGQQVTLRCSPKSGHDTVSWYQQALGQGPQFIFQYYEEEERQRGNFPDRFSGHQFPNYSSELNVNALLLGDSALYLCASSWGQNSPLHFGNGTRLTVT.

This clone was observed once. This rearrangement joins TRBV27 to TRBJ2-3; D gene unclear. The CDR3 runs 11 residues. Looked up from germline, CDR1 is MNHEY and CDR2 is SMNVEV (reference sequence). V dropped 4 bases and J dropped 4 bases, with 3 bases sitting between them. CDR3 DNA: TGTGCCAGCAGTTCCGCAGATACGCAGTATTTT. It yields the protein CASSSADTQYF.

The rearrangement links TRBV27 to TRBJ2-1, with D unresolved. Germline CDR1 reads MNHEY; CDR2 reads SMNVEV (reference sequence). The CDR3 length is 16 residues. Trimming cost V 5 bases and J 1 base, with 15 bases left between them. The CDR3 sequence is CASSPTHRRSYNEQFF. The CDR3 region has the DNA TGTGCCAGCAGTCCAACCCACAGACGTTCCTACAATGAGCAGTTCTTC.

The V gene is TRBV10-3, the J gene TRBJ1-1; D gene unclear. The ends were cut back, 11 bases at V and 1 base at J, with 14 bases in the middle. This CDR3 is 13 amino acids long. Germline lookup yields CDR1 ENHRY and CDR2 SYGVKD. CDR3 sequence (DNA): TGTGCCGCCAGGTTGTACAGGAACACTGAAGCTTTCTTT. Its translation is CAARLYRNTEAFF.

This chain connects TRBV21-1 to TRBJ1-5. TRBV21-1 is a pseudogene locus. This CDR3 comprises 15 residues. The CDR3 nucleotides are TGTGCCAGCAGCTATCTTCGGTGCCCCAATCAGCCCCAGCATTTT. It is translated as CASSYLRCPNQPQHF.

The sample holds one count of this clone. CDR3 coding DNA: TGTGCCAGCAGCTTGAATAGCGGGGGTTCAGATACGCAGTATTTT. Translating gives CASSLNSGGSDTQYF. The gene calls are TRBV7-2 and TRBJ2-3; 9 bases align to TRBD2. The CDR3 totals 15 residues. The J segment lost 4 bases and the V segment lost 3 bases, leaving 5 bases of the junction unmatched. Germline CDR1 SGHTA, CDR2 FQGNSA.

This chain links TRBV5-1 with TRBJ2-5; 11 bases are shared with TRBD2. The CDR3 is made up of 15 amino acids. V gave up 3 bases and J gave up 4 bases; unmatched junction bases: 5. Per the germline V gene, CDR1 is SGHRS and CDR2 is YFSETQ. CDR3 loop: CASSSLAGGRETQYF. The CDR3 DNA reads as TGCGCCAGCAGCTCCCTAGCGGGGGGAAGAGAGACCCAGTACTTC.

In this sample, this clone turned up a few times. The chain recombines TRBV2 with TRBJ1-6, with D possibly being TRBD1 (5 bases). The V gene lost 3 bases and the J gene lost 9 bases, with 12 bases spanning the gap. Germline CDR1 reads SNHLY; CDR2 reads FYNNEI. This CDR3 contains 14 residues. As DNA, the CDR3 is TGTGCCAGCAGTGACCTAGGGCAGGGTTCACCCCTCCACTTT. It is translated as CASSDLGQGSPLHF.

This clone came up once. This chain links TRBV29-1 with TRBJ1-1, with D perhaps matching TRBD1 (5 bases). Per the germline V gene, CDR1 is SQVTM and CDR2 is ANQGSEA. V lost 7 bases and J 5 bases, leaving 20 bases between the germline ends. The CDR3 contains 14 residues. The CDR3 reads CSAVPHRGSTEAFF. CDR3 DNA: TGCAGCGCCGTACCTCATCGGGGGAGTACTGAAGCTTTCTTT.

The chain recombines TRBV6-5 with TRBJ1-1; weak D call: TRBD1 (5 bases). The CDR3 loop spans 14 amino acids. Germline loops: CDR1 MNHEY, CDR2 SVGAGI. Trimming removed 4 bases from V and 6 bases from J, with 15 bases in between. CDR3 sequence (DNA): TGTGCCAGCAGTTGGGGGGGGAGTTCCGCTGAAGCTTTCTTT. Amino acid sequence: CASSWGGSSAEAFF.

This rearrangement joins TRBV11-2 to TRBJ2-2, with D perhaps TRBD2 (6 bases). V lost 0 bases and J 2 bases, leaving 10 bases between the germline ends. Germline-derived CDR1 and CDR2 are SGHAT and FQNNGV. The CDR3 has 16 amino acids. CDR3 in amino acids: CASSLESGGNTGELFF. The CDR3 DNA follows: TGTGCCAGCAGCTTAGAGTCCGGGGGAAACACCGGGGAGCTGTTTTTT.